This passage covers 10 T cell receptor beta chains from one sample sequenced in a study of T cells in Graves' hyperthyroidism and ophthalmopathy (dated by TCRdb to between 2017 and 2020). Receptors were amplified or captured by multiplex PCR. The sample was run on an Illumina HiSeq 2000. The TCR beta CDR3 regions were amplified from the RNA transcripts. The TCR CDR3 was subjected to a first round of RT-PCR using the HTBI primer set and the Qiagen OneStep RT-PCR kit. The raw public reads went through TCRdb reprocessing: fastp at Q25, MiXCR clone calling, in-frame beta chains kept. Identical CDR3 protein sequences are pooled into one entry, listed with their most common genes and DNA. The sample table holds fewer than 500,000 distinct CDR3 sequences, of which around 13% were seen once. The leading ten clones occupy about 20% of the sample. Sequencing was done on a sample of blood. These receptors all stem from a woman aged 25 to 39 with Graves' ophthalmopathy.

The gene calls are TRBV12-3 or TRBV12-4 and TRBJ2-5, with 11 bases identical to TRBD2. V lost 6 bases and J lost 2; bases outside the gene matches: 5. This CDR3 region has 15 residues. The CDR3 here is CASRPTSGAQETQYF. CDR3 coding DNA: TGTGCCAGCAGACCGACTAGCGGGGCTCAAGAGACCCAGTACTTC.

The sample holds many counts of this clonotype. V usage is TRBV5-1 and J usage is TRBJ1-2; the match to TRBD1 covers 7 bases. J gave up 3 bases and V 4 bases, and 3 bases lay outside the gene matches. Germline values: CDR1 SGHRS, CDR2 YFSETQ. The length of the CDR3 is 13 residues. CDR3 sequence: CASSRDSDYGYTF. For the CDR3, the DNA is TGCGCCAGCAGCAGGGACAGTGACTATGGCTACACCTTC.

This clonotype showed up many times. The chain is built from TRBV7-9 and TRBJ2-2; D possibly corresponds to TRBD1 (5 bases). The CDR3 is made up of 16 amino acids. Germline CDR1 reads SEHNR; CDR2 reads FQNEAQ (reference sequence). Between the trimmed V and J ends, which lost 6 bases and 1 base, there was a span of 15 bases. CDR3 amino acids: CASSSPLTVNTGELFF. CDR3 DNA: TGTGCCAGCAGTTCCCCCCTGACAGTGAACACCGGGGAGCTGTTTTTT.

The CDR3 bases are TGTGCCAGCAGAAACAGGGATGAAAAACTGTTTTTT. It specifies CASRNRDEKLFF. The chain uses TRBV6-1 and TRBJ1-4; TRBD1 might be the D (6 bases). V gave up 6 bases and J gave up 6 bases, with 8 bases separating them. The germline V gene encodes CDR1 MNHNS and CDR2 SASEGT. CDR3 length: 12 amino acids.

This clonotype was seen a handful of times. The chain uses TRBV5-6 and TRBJ2-3; D gene uncertain. The V end lost 4 bases, the J end lost 5 bases, and 11 bases lay between the germline ends. The V gene's germline CDR1 is SGHDT and CDR2 YYEEEE. CDR3 size: 13 residues. The chain's CDR3 is CASSPIGLDTQYF. The CDR3 DNA follows: TGTGCCAGCAGCCCGATAGGGTTAGATACGCAGTATTTT.

The chain's CDR3 is CASSLAGGHEQYF. The CDR3 nucleotides are TGTGCCAGCAGCTTGGCGGGGGGGCACGAGCAGTACTTC. The V and J genes are TRBV5-5 and TRBJ2-7; 8 nucleotides agree with TRBD2. This CDR3 comprises 13 residues. The germline V gene encodes CDR1 SGHKS and CDR2 YYEKEE (reference sequence). Trimming at V came to 0 bases and at J to 5 bases, leaving 1 base not matched to a gene.

Ten or more counts support this clonotype. This rearrangement joins TRBV11-2 to TRBJ2-5; 8 nucleotides agree with TRBD2. This CDR3 spans 18 amino acids. V was clipped by 10 bases and J by 4 bases; unmatched bases: 23. CDR1 and CDR2 from the germline V gene are SGHAT and FQNNGV. CDR3: CANSPGRSRLARLETQYF. In DNA, the CDR3 is TGTGCCAACTCCCCAGGGCGGAGCCGACTAGCGAGATTAGAGACCCAGTACTTC.

This clonotype was detected ten times or more. The chain combines TRBV6-6 with TRBJ2-1; possible D gene TRBD2, 6 bases. The V end was cut by 1 base, the J end by 1 base, with 11 bases between. The germline V gene encodes CDR1 MNHNY and CDR2 SVGAGI (reference sequence). CDR3 length: 16 amino acids. The chain's CDR3 is CASSYLGGRSYNEQFF. DNA of the CDR3: TGTGCCAGCAGTTACTTGGGGGGTAGGTCCTACAATGAGCAGTTCTTC.

This clonotype was counted many times. The chain couples TRBV7-2 to TRBJ2-3, with TRBD2 identical over 11 bases. The CDR3 extends over 14 amino acids. CDR1 is SGHTA, CDR2 FQGNSA, per germline. Trimming removed 6 bases from V and 6 bases from J; junction bases left unmatched: 5. The CDR3: CASRLAGAGDTQYF. The CDR3 region has the DNA TGTGCCAGCAGACTAGCGGGGGCCGGGGATACGCAGTATTTT.

The sample holds many counts of this clonotype. The gene calls are TRBV28 and TRBJ2-7, with D uncertain. V was trimmed by 3 bases and J by 7 bases, leaving 16 bases between them. The germline CDR1 and CDR2 sequences are MDHEN and SYDVKM. The CDR3 covers 14 residues. CDR3 DNA: TGTGCCAGCAGTTTGGTCCCCCTCAATGGGGAGCAGTACTTC. Protein product: CASSLVPLNGEQYF. Combining the CDR3 with reference TRBV28 and TRBJ2-7 gives the whole variable domain DVKVTQSSRYLVKRTGEKVFLECVQDMDHENMFWYRQDPGLGLRLIYFSYDVKMKEKGDIPEGYSVSREKKERFSLILESASTNQTSMYLCASSLVPLNGEQYFGPGTRLTVT.